This T cell receptor beta chain derives from a study of shared clonotypes between healthy human individuals. For the study at large: The donors, a couple of women and a few men, were aged 18 to 49.

None of the donors, who were healthy HIV-negative adults, had recently had acute infections or vaccinations. TCRdb's copy holds only in-frame clones and misses some; the assay was immunoSEQ multiplex PCR. The sample lists 2,500,000 or so clones; 93% were seen once. Study-wide results and limits: Approximately 4.5% was the fraction of naive CD4 clonotypes found shared across four donors.

As to this clone: The antigen remains undetermined. The same CDR3 arises from other DNA sequences in this sample as well.

CDR3 length: 13 amino acids. V was pared by 6 bases and J by 2 bases, with 10 bases between. The germline V gene has CDR1 MDHEN and CDR2 SYDVKM. This TCR was recovered from a young man in good health. Some clones in this sample may be carry-over from other donors' samples. The V and J genes are TRBV28 and TRBJ1-2; TRBD1 might be the D (6 bases). The sequenced sample was naive CD4+ T cells from PBMCs. Subset meaning: CD45RA+ positively selected. The CDR3 loop reads CASSPTGNYGYTF. In DNA form, the CDR3 reads TGTGCCAGCAGCCCCACAGGGAACTATGGCTACACCTTC.